The 32 T cell receptor beta chains reported below all come from one sample, sequenced in a study of CDR3 diversity in severe acne. TCRdb re-analysed the PCR reads in MiXCR, keeping a single row per CDR3 protein. The sample lists around 83,000 distinct CDR3 sequences, less than 65% occurring once. Sample: blood. These receptors all stem from a male donor with severe acne vulgaris.

The CDR3 spells CASSQPGTAYEQYF. CDR3 in DNA: TGCGCCAGCAGCCAGCCCGGGACAGCCTACGAGCAGTACTTC. V gene TRBV4-1 combines with J gene TRBJ2-7; TRBD1 matches 7 bases. The CDR3 sequence is 14 residues long. V shed 3 bases and J 2 bases; nucleotides not matched to a gene: 4. Germline V gene lookup returns CDR1 MGHRA and CDR2 YSYEKL.

In DNA, the CDR3 is TGTGCCAGCAGTGAATCAGCGGGGGGGCCAGAGACCCAGTACTTC. The encoded protein is CASSESAGGPETQYF. V usage is TRBV6-1 and J usage is TRBJ2-5, with 10 bases that match TRBD2. The CDR3 has 15 amino acids. J lost 4 bases, V lost 2 bases, and 4 bases had no gene match. The germline V gene has CDR1 MNHNS and CDR2 SASEGT.

Concerning this clonotype: The junction differs from germline at one of its ends, possibly a read error. The chain combines TRBV10-3 with TRBJ2-5; TRBD1 aligns across 7 bases. This CDR3 has 11 residues. From germline, CDR1 is ENHRY and CDR2 SYGVKD. CDR3 coding DNA: TGTGCCATCAATGAGGGGGCGACCCAGTACTTC. Translated, it gives CAINEGATQYF.

This clonotype was counted many times. This chain joins TRBV6-2 or TRBV6-3 and TRBJ1-4, with a possible D match to TRBD1 (5 bases). Germline CDR1 reads MNHEY; CDR2 reads SVGEGT. Trimming pared 7 bases from V and 0 bases from J, leaving 18 bases between. The CDR3 has 17 residues. This CDR3 reads CASIIGGGEPTNEKLFF. The CDR3 DNA reads as TGTGCCAGCATCATCGGGGGGGGGGAACCAACTAATGAAAAACTGTTTTTT.

In this sample, this clonotype turned up many times. The V call is TRBV20-1, the J call TRBJ2-3; D is unclear. The CDR3 spans 13 residues. Germline CDR1 is DFQATT and CDR2 is SNEGSKA (reference sequence). V gave up 0 bases and J gave up 3 bases, with 7 bases separating them. The CDR3 is CSAREALTDTQYF. The CDR3 coding sequence is TGCAGTGCTAGAGAGGCGTTGACAGATACGCAGTATTTT.

The genes are TRBV5-8 and TRBJ1-1, with 7 bases that match TRBD1. V was clipped by 2 bases and J by 0 bases; unmatched bases: 4. Per the germline V gene, CDR1 is SGHTS and CDR2 is YDEGEE. The CDR3 contains 15 residues. The CDR3 region has the DNA TGTGCCAGCAGCTTTGCGGGACAGATGAACACTGAAGCTTTCTTT. Translated, it gives CASSFAGQMNTEAFF.

The gene calls are TRBV2 and TRBJ1-2; possible D gene TRBD1, 6 bases. With 6 bases removed from V and 6 bases from J, the gap between germline ends came to 14 bases. The CDR3 is 13 residues long. Germline V gene sequence: CDR1 SNHLY, CDR2 FYNNEI. The DNA of the CDR3 is TGTGCCAGCAGCGGAAGGGGGGCCGATGGCTACACCTTC. It is translated as CASSGRGADGYTF.

CDR3 amino acids: CASSLTPNLGGKETQYF. Written as DNA, the CDR3 is TGTGCCAGCAGCTTAACACCAAACTTGGGGGGCAAAGAGACCCAGTACTTC. The rearrangement uses TRBV7-9 and TRBJ2-5; either TRBD1 or TRBD2 may supply D (6 bases each). The V end lost 2 bases, the J end lost 3 bases, and 19 bases lay between the germline ends. Germline assignment: CDR1 SEHNR and CDR2 FQNEAQ (reference sequence). This CDR3 region has 17 residues.

This clonotype came up a few times. J is TRBJ2-2 and V is TRBV11-3, with D perhaps matching TRBD2 (5 bases). V was cut by 5 bases and J by 8 bases, with 12 bases left in between. The CDR3 extends over 13 amino acids. Per germline, CDR1 SGHNT and CDR2 YENEEA. The CDR3 loop is CASSPGPGGELFF. For the CDR3, the DNA is TGTGCCAGCAGCCCCGGACCGGGGGGGGAGCTGTTTTTT.

This clonotype came up once. This rearrangement joins TRBV25-1 to TRBJ1-1; 8 bases align to TRBD1. Germline lookup yields CDR1 MGHDK and CDR2 SYGVNS. The CDR3 has 17 residues. V gave up 6 bases and J gave up 5 bases; unmatched junction bases: 17. The CDR3 nucleotides are TGTGCCAGCAGCTGGGGGATGGCAGGGGGCGATGGTACTGAAGCTTTCTTT. It codes for CASSWGMAGGDGTEAFF.

Of note for this clonotype: A much larger clone differs from this one at a single base, so this may be a read error. The conserved closing phenylalanine or tryptophan is absent in this CDR3, likely reflecting a read error. This rearrangement joins TRBV2 to TRBJ2-3, with D maybe TRBD2 (6 bases). The CDR3 sequence is 17 residues long. Germline V CDR1 and CDR2: SNHLY, FYNNEI. Trimming cost V 3 bases and J 0 bases, with 16 bases left between them. CDR3 sequence: CASSDFVVAVSTDTQYV. Written as DNA, the CDR3 is TGTGCCAGCAGTGATTTTGTGGTAGCGGTCAGCACAGATACGCAGTATGTT.

The chain links TRBV9 to TRBJ2-1, with 14 positions matching TRBD2. This CDR3 spans 16 amino acids. With 2 bases clipped from V and 5 bases from J, the junction kept 3 bases outside the gene matches. CDR1 SGDLS and CDR2 YYNGEE come from the germline V gene. CDR3 amino acids: CASSVTGLAGDNEQFF. The CDR3, as DNA: TGTGCCAGCAGCGTGACGGGACTAGCGGGGGACAATGAGCAGTTCTTC.

In this sample, this clonotype turned up a few times. The rearrangement uses TRBV4-1 and TRBJ2-7; TRBD2 matches at 10 bases. The CDR3 spans 17 residues. CDR1 MGHRA and CDR2 YSYEKL come from the germline V gene. V trimming: 3 bases; J trimming: 3 bases; junction bases outside the gene matches: 11. CDR3 sequence reads: CASSHNPGPSGSYEQYF. In DNA form, the CDR3 reads TGCGCCAGCAGCCACAACCCAGGGCCTAGCGGGAGCTACGAGCAGTACTTC.

The chain is built from TRBV7-6 and TRBJ1-1; no definite D call. Germline V gene lookup returns CDR1 SGHVS and CDR2 FNYEAQ. This CDR3 contains 16 residues. The V and J ends lost 5 bases and 3 bases respectively, with 19 bases between them. As DNA, the CDR3 is TGTGCCAGCAGCCCCCATTCGCGGGTCGGTGACACTGAAGCTTTCTTT. Amino acid sequence: CASSPHSRVGDTEAFF.

This clonotype was observed many times. This chain joins TRBV5-4 and TRBJ2-1; 10 bases map to TRBD1. Trimming cost V 4 bases and J 6 bases; bases outside gene matches: 7. There are 15 residues in the CDR3. Per germline, CDR1 SGHNT and CDR2 YYREEE (reference sequence). Written as DNA, the CDR3 is TGTGCCAGCAGCCAGCGGGACAGGGGACGCAATGAGCAGTTCTTC. Its protein is CASSQRDRGRNEQFF.

This clonotype was seen at least ten times. The V gene is TRBV15, the J gene TRBJ2-7; tentative D call: TRBD2 (6 bases). Trimming removed 9 bases from V and 1 base from J, with 13 bases in between. Germline CDR1 and CDR2: LNHNV and YYDKDF (reference sequence). The CDR3 runs 13 residues. The CDR3 DNA follows: TGTGCCACAAGCGGGTCCAGGTCCTACGAGCAGTACTTC. The encoded protein is CATSGSRSYEQYF.

This clonotype came up many times. The V gene is TRBV20-1, the J gene TRBJ2-5; the D gene is possibly TRBD2 (5 bases). The V gene's germline CDR1 is DFQATT and CDR2 SNEGSKA (reference sequence). Trimming left V 0 bases short and J 11 bases short, with 25 bases between. This CDR3 is 16 amino acids long. CDR3 bases: TGCAGTGCTAGAGAACTCCCGGGATCCCAACCACTCAGTCAGTACTTC. Its translation: CSARELPGSQPLSQYF.

This clonotype showed up just once. A much larger clone is a single base away; this may be a read error. This chain connects TRBV29-1 to TRBJ1-1; TRBD1 matches 7 bases. Germline V CDR1 and CDR2: SQVTM, ANQGSEA. This CDR3 has 12 residues. The ends lost 4 bases at V and 5 bases at J; junction bases unmatched: 4. CDR3 sequence: CSVGQGATEAFF. CDR3 nucleotide sequence: TGCAGCGTTGGACAGGGAGCGACTGAAGCTTTCTTT.

This clonotype was observed many times. The CDR3 region has the DNA TGTGCCAGCAGTGCAGCGGCAGGGGGGACCCAGTACTTC. Translated: CASSAAAGGTQYF. The chain combines TRBV2 with TRBJ2-5; 7 positions agree with TRBD1. The CDR3 has 13 amino acids. The V gene's germline CDR1 is SNHLY and CDR2 FYNNEI. Trimming cost V 4 bases and J 7 bases; bases outside gene matches: 6.

The chain joins TRBV10-3 to TRBJ2-7; maybe TRBD1 (5 bases). CDR3 length: 14 amino acids. The V and J ends lost 0 bases and 3 bases respectively, with 9 bases between them. CDR1 is ENHRY and CDR2 is SYGVKD in the germline V gene. CDR3 protein: CAISESLGDYEQYF. CDR3 sequence (DNA): TGTGCCATCAGTGAGTCCTTAGGGGACTACGAGCAGTACTTC.

This clonotype was counted between two and nine times. The chain carries TRBV27 and TRBJ2-1; D unresolved. Germline CDR1 MNHEY, CDR2 SMNVEV (reference sequence). V was clipped by 4 bases and J by 8 bases, with 15 bases between them. This CDR3 is built from 14 residues. The CDR3 DNA reads as TGTGCCAGCAGTTCTCTAGACCACGTGGATGAGCAGTTCTTC. Protein: CASSSLDHVDEQFF.

This chain connects TRBV20-1 to TRBJ1-1; D uncertain. Per germline, CDR1 DFQATT and CDR2 SNEGSKA (reference sequence). The V and J ends lost 0 bases and 3 bases respectively, with 8 bases between them. The CDR3 length is 13 residues. The CDR3 protein is CSARDVKDTEAFF. The CDR3 nucleotides read TGCAGTGCTAGAGATGTCAAGGACACTGAAGCTTTCTTT.

Points on this clonotype: Being one base from a much bigger clone, this may be a read error. V is TRBV7-2 and J is TRBJ1-4; TRBD1 matches 7 bases. The germline V gene has CDR1 SGHTA and CDR2 FQGNSA. This CDR3 contains 15 residues. The CDR3 loop is CARSLTGTVSEKLFF. The CDR3 DNA reads as TGTGCCAGAAGCTTGACAGGGACGGTTAGTGAAAAACTGTTTTTT.

A remark on this clonotype: A much larger clone is a single base away; this may be a read error. The chain combines TRBV7-2 with TRBJ1-4; 10 bases agree with TRBD1. CDR3 length: 15 residues. Trimming took 4 bases from V and 8 from J; bases not matched to a gene: 7. Germline loops: CDR1 SGHTA, CDR2 FQGNSA. The CDR3 nucleotides are TGTGCCAGCAGCTCCGTGGACAGGGGGAACGAAAAACTGTTTTTT. Translating gives CASSSVDRGNEKLFF.

The chain joins TRBV20-1 to TRBJ2-7; 12 bases agree with TRBD2. The CDR3 contains 15 residues. CDR1 is DFQATT, CDR2 SNEGSKA, per germline (reference sequence). V lost 1 base to trimming and J lost 2 bases; unmatched junction nucleotides: 3. The CDR3 region has the DNA TGCAGTGCTAGAGGCGCTAGCGGGAGGGCCTACGAGCAGTACTTC. This sequence encodes CSARGASGRAYEQYF.

Details on this clonotype: An end of the junction does not agree with germline; a read error may underlie this. The genes are TRBV7-7 and TRBJ2-7; 11 bases match TRBD2. The germline CDR1 and CDR2 sequences are SSHAT and FNYEAQ (reference sequence). The CDR3 contains 14 residues. Here the CDR3 reads CASSLTSGIYEQYF. Here the CDR3 DNA reads TGTGCTAGCAGCCTGACTAGCGGGATCTACGAGCAGTACTTC.

The chain couples TRBV20-1 to TRBJ2-2; 7 positions agree with TRBD2. CDR3 length: 17 amino acids. CDR1 is DFQATT and CDR2 is SNEGSKA in the germline V gene (reference sequence). Unmatched junction bases numbered 11, after V lost 0 bases and J lost 4 bases. DNA of the CDR3: TGCAGTGCTAGAGAGTTGAGGCCTAGCGGTTTCACCGGGGAGCTGTTTTTT. The encoded protein is CSARELRPSGFTGELFF.

As for this clonotype: Given a much more abundant clone one base away, this may be a read error. The V call is TRBV6-5, the J call TRBJ1-2; possible D gene TRBD1, 5 bases. CDR1 MNHEY and CDR2 SVGAGI come from the germline V gene. The CDR3 sequence is 14 residues long. The CDR3 bases are TGTGCCTGCAGTGAGAGCGGGACGGCTTATGGCTACACCTTC. This codes for CACSESGTAYGYTF.

The sample holds many counts of this clonotype. The gene calls are TRBV5-1 and TRBJ2-2; no clear D gene. Per the germline V gene, CDR1 is SGHRS and CDR2 is YFSETQ. The ends were cut back, 4 bases at V and 4 bases at J, with 14 bases in the middle. There are 15 residues in the CDR3. CDR3 in DNA: TGCGCCAGCAGCCTCAGCTCCGGACCCACCGGGGAGCTGTTTTTT. Protein sequence: CASSLSSGPTGELFF.

With respect to this clonotype: An end of the junction differs from the germline gene, which may be a read error. The V and J genes are TRBV20-1 and TRBJ1-5, with 9 nucleotides matching TRBD1. The CDR3 covers 16 residues. The V gene's germline CDR1 is DFQATT and CDR2 SNEGSKA (reference sequence). This chain's CDR3 is CSARDPQGADNRPQHF. The CDR3 nucleotides read TGCAGTGCTAGGGATCCACAGGGGGCTGACAATCGGCCCCAGCATTTT.

The genes are TRBV10-3 and TRBJ1-2, with a weak D call TRBD1 (6 bases). CDR1 ENHRY and CDR2 SYGVKD come from the germline V gene. The CDR3 sequence is 17 residues long. Trimming removed 1 base at V and 6 bases at J, with 21 bases between. The CDR3 DNA follows: TGTGCCATCAGTGAGTACGGGAAACCGAACGGGGGCAATGGCTACACCTTC. It encodes CAISEYGKPNGGNGYTF.

In DNA form, the CDR3 reads TGTGCCAGCAGCTTGGGGGACAGGCCTAACTATGGCTACACCTTC. Protein sequence: CASSLGDRPNYGYTF. The chain joins TRBV5-4 to TRBJ1-2, with 8 nucleotides matching TRBD1. This CDR3 has 15 residues. Trimming removed 0 bases from V and 0 bases from J; junction bases left unmatched: 1. Germline V lookup: CDR1 SGHNT, CDR2 YYREEE (reference sequence).